This TCR beta chain was profiled in a study of blood T cell repertoires in COVID-19. Study at large: The United States, Italy and Spain were the sources of the acute and convalescent COVID-19 samples. From T cells, B-cell-depleted T cells, or PBMCs came the material, which was cDNA or gDNA.

Authors' data handling: Reference gene primer amplification gave nucleated cell count estimates. Some clones are missing from TCRdb's copy, which holds only in-frame ones; the method was immunoSEQ multiplex PCR. D and trimming were read from the DNA, whereas the V and J calls and clone size are those reported in that table. The sample consists of approximately 110,000 clones, about 91% of them appearing once. This CDR3 has 16 amino acids. With 5 bases clipped from V and 6 bases from J, the junction kept 6 bases outside the gene matches. CDR1 and CDR2 from the germline V gene are MNHNY and SVGAGI (reference sequence).

Specimen: peripheral blood. This sequence joins TRBV6-6 and TRBJ2-1; TRBD2 matches at 14 bases. The TCR sequence derives from a woman aged 50 to 60 with active or convalescent COVID-19. This chain's CDR3 is CASSRNGLAGGNEQFF. The DNA of the CDR3 is TGTGCCAGCAGTCGAAACGGACTAGCGGGAGGCAATGAGCAGTTCTTC.